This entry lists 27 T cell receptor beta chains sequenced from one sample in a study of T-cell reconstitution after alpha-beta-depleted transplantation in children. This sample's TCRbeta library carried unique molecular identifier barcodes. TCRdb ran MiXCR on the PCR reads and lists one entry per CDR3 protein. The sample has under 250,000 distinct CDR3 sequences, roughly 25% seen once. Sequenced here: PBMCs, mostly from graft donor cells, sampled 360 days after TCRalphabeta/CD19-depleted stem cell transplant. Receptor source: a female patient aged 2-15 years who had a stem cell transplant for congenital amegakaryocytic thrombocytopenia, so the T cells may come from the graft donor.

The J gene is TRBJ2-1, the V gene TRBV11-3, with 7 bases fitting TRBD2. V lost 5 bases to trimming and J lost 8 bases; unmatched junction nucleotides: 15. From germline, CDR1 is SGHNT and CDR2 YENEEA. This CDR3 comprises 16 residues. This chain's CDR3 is CASSNGKSGTGDEQFF. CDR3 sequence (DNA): TGTGCCAGCAGCAACGGAAAGAGCGGGACCGGGGATGAGCAGTTCTTC.

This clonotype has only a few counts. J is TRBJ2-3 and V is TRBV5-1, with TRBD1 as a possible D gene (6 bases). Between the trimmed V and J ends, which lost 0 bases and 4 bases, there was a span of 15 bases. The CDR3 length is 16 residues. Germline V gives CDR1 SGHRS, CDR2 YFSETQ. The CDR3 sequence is CASSLDLDSRPDTQYF. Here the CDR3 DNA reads TGCGCCAGCAGCTTGGATTTGGACAGTCGCCCAGATACGCAGTATTTT.

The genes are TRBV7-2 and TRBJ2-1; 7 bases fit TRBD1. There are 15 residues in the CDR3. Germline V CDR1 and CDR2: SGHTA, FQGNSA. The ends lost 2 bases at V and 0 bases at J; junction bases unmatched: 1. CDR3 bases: TGTGCCAGCAGCTTACAGGGGGACTCCTACAATGAGCAGTTCTTC. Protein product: CASSLQGDSYNEQFF.

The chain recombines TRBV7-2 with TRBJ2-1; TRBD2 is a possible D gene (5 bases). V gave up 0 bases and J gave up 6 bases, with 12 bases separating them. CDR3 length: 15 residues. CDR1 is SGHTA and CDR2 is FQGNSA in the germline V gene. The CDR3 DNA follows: TGTGCCAGCAGCTTAGCGGTGCTAGCCGTCAATGAGCAGTTCTTC. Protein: CASSLAVLAVNEQFF.

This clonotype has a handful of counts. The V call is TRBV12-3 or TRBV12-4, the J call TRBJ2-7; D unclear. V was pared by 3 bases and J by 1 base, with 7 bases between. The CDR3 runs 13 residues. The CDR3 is CASSLHESYEQYF. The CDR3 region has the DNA TGTGCCAGCAGTTTGCACGAGTCCTACGAGCAGTACTTC.

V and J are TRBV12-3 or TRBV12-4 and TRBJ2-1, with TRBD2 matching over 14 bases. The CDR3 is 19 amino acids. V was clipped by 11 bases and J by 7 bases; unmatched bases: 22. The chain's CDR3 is CAFSLAPGTSGRMRNEQFF. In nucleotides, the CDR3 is TGTGCCTTCAGTTTAGCCCCCGGGACTAGCGGGAGAATGAGGAATGAGCAGTTCTTC.

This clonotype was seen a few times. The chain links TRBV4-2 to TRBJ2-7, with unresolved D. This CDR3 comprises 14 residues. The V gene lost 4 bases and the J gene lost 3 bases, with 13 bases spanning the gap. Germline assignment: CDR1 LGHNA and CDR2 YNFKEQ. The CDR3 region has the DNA TGTGCCAGCAGCCGGACGACTGGAGACTACGAGCAGTACTTC. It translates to CASSRTTGDYEQYF.

The CDR3 region has the DNA TGTGCCAGCAGCCAAGTCGAGGGGAGGGGACGAGATGAGACCCAGTACTTC. As protein: CASSQVEGRGRDETQYF. The chain is built from TRBV4-2 and TRBJ2-5; 7 bases agree with TRBD2. V was clipped by 1 base and J by 5 bases; unmatched bases: 13. Germline-derived CDR1 and CDR2 are LGHNA and YNFKEQ. The CDR3 extends over 17 amino acids.

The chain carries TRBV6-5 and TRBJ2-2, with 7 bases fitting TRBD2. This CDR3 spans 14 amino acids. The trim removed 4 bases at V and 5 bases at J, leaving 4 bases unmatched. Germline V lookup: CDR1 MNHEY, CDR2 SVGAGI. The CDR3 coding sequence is TGTGCCAGCAGTTTCCTAGCGGATACCGGGGAGCTGTTTTTT. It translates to CASSFLADTGELFF.

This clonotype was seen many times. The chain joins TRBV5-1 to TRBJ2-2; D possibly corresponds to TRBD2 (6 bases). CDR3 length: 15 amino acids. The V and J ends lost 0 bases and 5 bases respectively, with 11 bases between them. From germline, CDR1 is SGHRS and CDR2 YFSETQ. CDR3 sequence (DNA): TGCGCCAGCAGCTTGGGACTAGAGGTTACCGGGGAGCTGTTTTTT. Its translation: CASSLGLEVTGELFF.

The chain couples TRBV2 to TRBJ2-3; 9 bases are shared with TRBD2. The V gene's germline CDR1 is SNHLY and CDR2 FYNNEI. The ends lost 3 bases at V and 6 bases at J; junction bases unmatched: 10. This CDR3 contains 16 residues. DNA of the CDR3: TGTGCCAGCAGTGACAGTCCGGGACTAGCTTGGGATACGCAGTATTTT. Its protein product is CASSDSPGLAWDTQYF.

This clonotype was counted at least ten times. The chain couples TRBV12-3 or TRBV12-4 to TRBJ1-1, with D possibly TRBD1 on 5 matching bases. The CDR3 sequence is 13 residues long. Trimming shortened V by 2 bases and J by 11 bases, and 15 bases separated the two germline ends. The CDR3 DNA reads TGTGCCAGCAGTTTATTTGGGGGTGCGGAGGCTTTCTTT. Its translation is CASSLFGGAEAFF.

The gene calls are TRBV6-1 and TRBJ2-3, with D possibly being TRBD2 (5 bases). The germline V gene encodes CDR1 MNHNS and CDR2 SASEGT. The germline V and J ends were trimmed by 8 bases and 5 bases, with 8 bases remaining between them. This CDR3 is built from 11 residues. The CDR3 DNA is TGTGCCAGCGAGGGAGTAGATACGCAGTATTTT. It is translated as CASEGVDTQYF.

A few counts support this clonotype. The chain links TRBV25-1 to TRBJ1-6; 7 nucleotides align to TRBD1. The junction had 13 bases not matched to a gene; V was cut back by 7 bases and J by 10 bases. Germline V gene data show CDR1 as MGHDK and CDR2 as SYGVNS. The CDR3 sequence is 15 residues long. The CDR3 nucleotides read TGTGCCAGCACCGAAACGGGACAGTCAGAATCACCCCTCCACTTT. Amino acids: CASTETGQSESPLHF. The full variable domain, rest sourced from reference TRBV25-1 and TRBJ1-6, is EADIYQTPRYLVIGTGKKITLECSQTMGHDKMYWYQQDPGMELHLIHYSYGVNSTEKGDLSSESTVSRIRTEHFPLTLESARPSHTSQYLCASTETGQSESPLHFGNGTRLTVT.

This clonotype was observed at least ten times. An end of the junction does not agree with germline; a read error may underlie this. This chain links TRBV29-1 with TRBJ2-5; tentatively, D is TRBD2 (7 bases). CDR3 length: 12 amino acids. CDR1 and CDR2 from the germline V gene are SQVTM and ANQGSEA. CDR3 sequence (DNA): TGTATAATAGGGGGGGGCCAAGAGACCCAGTACTTC. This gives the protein CIIGGGQETQYF.

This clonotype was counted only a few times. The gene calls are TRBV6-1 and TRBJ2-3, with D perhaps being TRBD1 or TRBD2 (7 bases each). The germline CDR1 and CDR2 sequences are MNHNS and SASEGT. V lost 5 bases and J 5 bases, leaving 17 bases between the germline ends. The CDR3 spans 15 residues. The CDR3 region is CASSQGGGRGDTQYF. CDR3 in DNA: TGTGCCAGCAGTCAGGGGGGGGGCCGCGGAGATACGCAGTATTTT.

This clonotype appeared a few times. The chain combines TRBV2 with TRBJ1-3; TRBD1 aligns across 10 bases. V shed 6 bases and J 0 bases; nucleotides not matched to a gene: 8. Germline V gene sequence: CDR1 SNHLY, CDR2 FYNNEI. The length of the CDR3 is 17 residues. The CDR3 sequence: CASRRTGGWSSGNTIYF. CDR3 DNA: TGTGCCAGCAGGCGGACAGGGGGTTGGAGCTCTGGAAACACCATATATTTT.

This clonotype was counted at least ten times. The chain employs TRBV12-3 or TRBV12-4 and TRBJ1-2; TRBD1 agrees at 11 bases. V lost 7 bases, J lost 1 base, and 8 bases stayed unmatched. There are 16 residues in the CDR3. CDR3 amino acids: CASTQFGTGGNYGYTF. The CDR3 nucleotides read TGTGCCAGCACCCAATTCGGGACAGGGGGTAACTATGGCTACACCTTC.

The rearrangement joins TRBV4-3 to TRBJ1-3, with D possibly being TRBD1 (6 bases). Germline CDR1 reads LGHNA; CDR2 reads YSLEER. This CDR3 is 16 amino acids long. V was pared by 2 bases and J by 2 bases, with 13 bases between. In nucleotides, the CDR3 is TGCGCCAGCAGCCAATCCACAGGGCGTACTGGAAACACCATATATTTT. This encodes CASSQSTGRTGNTIYF.

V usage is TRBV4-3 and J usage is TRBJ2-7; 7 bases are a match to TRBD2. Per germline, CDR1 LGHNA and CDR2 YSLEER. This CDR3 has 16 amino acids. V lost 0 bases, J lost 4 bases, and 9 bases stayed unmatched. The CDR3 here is CASSQDSASGAYEQYF. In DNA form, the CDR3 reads TGCGCCAGCAGCCAAGATAGCGCTAGCGGAGCTTACGAGCAGTACTTC.

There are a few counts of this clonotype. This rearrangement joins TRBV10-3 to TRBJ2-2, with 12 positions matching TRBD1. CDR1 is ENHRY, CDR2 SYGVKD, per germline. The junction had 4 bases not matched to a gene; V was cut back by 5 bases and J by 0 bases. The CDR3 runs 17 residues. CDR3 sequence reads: CAISRRDRGPNTGELFF. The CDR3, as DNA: TGTGCCATCAGTAGGAGGGACAGGGGGCCGAACACCGGGGAGCTGTTTTTT.

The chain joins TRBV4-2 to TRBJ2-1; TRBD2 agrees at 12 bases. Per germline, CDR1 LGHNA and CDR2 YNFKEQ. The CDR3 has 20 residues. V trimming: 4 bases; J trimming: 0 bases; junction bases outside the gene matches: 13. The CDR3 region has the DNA TGTGCCAGCAGCCCCTACCCAATACTAGCGGGAGGCATCTCCTACAATGAGCAGTTCTTC. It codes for CASSPYPILAGGISYNEQFF.

CDR3 sequence reads: CSARRAGGNGGELFF. The CDR3 DNA reads TGCAGTGCTAGGAGGGCAGGGGGCAATGGCGGGGAGCTGTTTTTT. The chain is built from TRBV20-1 and TRBJ2-2; 8 bases agree with TRBD1. The CDR3 contains 15 residues. Losses at the gene ends were 3 bases for V and 7 bases for J; bases not matched to a gene: 10. Germline assignment: CDR1 DFQATT and CDR2 SNEGSKA (reference sequence).

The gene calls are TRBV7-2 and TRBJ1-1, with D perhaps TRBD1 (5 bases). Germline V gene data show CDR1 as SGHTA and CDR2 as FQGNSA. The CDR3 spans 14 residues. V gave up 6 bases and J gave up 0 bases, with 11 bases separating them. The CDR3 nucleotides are TGTGCCAGCAGTCGCAGGGTTATGAACACTGAAGCTTTCTTT. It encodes CASSRRVMNTEAFF.

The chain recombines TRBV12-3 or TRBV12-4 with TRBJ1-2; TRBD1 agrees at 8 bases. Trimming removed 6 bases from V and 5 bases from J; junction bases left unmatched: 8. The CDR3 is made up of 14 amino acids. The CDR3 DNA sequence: TGTGCCAGCAGCCCGTACAGGGGGAGGTATGGCTACACCTTC. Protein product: CASSPYRGRYGYTF.

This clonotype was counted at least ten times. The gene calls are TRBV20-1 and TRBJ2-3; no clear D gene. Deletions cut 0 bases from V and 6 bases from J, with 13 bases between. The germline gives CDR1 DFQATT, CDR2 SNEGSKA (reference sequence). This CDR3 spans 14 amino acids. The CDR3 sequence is CSARDASRADTQYF. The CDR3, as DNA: TGCAGTGCTAGAGACGCGAGTAGGGCGGATACGCAGTATTTT.

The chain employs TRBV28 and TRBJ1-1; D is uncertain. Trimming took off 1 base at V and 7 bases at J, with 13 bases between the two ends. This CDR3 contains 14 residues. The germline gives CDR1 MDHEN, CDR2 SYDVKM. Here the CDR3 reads CASSLSRFVREAFF. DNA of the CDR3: TGTGCCAGCAGTTTATCCAGGTTTGTTCGTGAAGCTTTCTTT.